These T cell receptor beta chains were read from a single sample in a study of T cells in Graves' hyperthyroidism and ophthalmopathy. A single record per CDR3 protein comes from TCRdb applying MiXCR to the multiplex PCR reads. The sample holds around 720,000 distinct CDR3 sequences, 35% seen once. Sequencing was done on a sample of blood. These receptors were collected from a woman in her forties with Graves' hyperthyroidism. The CDR3 runs from the conserved cysteine through the conserved F or W. D genes are given only for firm matches. Size is omitted from some rows. Given values are once, few, many or a class for expanded clones.

CDR3 | DNA | J | V | D | size
CSAKDFGSNQPQHF | TGCAGTGCCAAGGACTTTGGTAGCAATCAGCCCCAGCATTTT | TRBJ1-5 | TRBV20-1 | . | .
CAISHYRDRRSGELFF | TGTGCCATCAGCCATTACCGGGACAGGCGTTCCGGGGAGCTGTTTTTT | TRBJ2-2 | TRBV10-3 | TRBD1 | .
CATSDPSTGKGETQYF | TGTGCCACCAGTGACCCCAGCACCGGAAAGGGGGAGACCCAGTACTTC | TRBJ2-5 | TRBV24-1 | . | .
CASSQPGHNTGELFF | TGTGCCAGCAGCCAACCAGGACATAACACCGGGGAGCTGTTTTTT | TRBJ2-2 | TRBV6-1 | . | few
CASSRTEPVGANVLTF | TGTGCCAGCAGCCGGACAGAGCCGGTGGGGGCCAACGTCCTGACTTTC | TRBJ2-6 | TRBV7-9 | . | many
CASSPQGESPLHF | TGTGCCAGCTCACCACAAGGGGAGTCACCCCTCCACTTT | TRBJ1-6 | TRBV7-2 | . | few
CASSPGTNQETQYF | TGTGCCAGCAGCCCCGGGACCAATCAAGAGACCCAGTACTTC | TRBJ2-5 | TRBV7-9 | . | many
CASSLSGQGGTGELFF | TGCGCCAGCAGCTTATCCGGACAGGGGGGCACCGGGGAGCTGTTTTTT | TRBJ2-2 | TRBV5-1 | TRBD1 | few
CASSESWGAIYEQYF | TGTGCCAGCAGTGAATCGTGGGGGGCGATCTACGAGCAGTACTTC | TRBJ2-7 | TRBV6-6 | . | many
CSRGTLRGNTEAFF | TGCAGCCGCGGGACTCTAAGGGGGAACACTGAAGCTTTCTTT | TRBJ1-1 | TRBV20-1 | . | .
CASSQVTSAYEQYF | TGCGCCAGCAGCCAAGTTACATCGGCCTACGAGCAGTACTTC | TRBJ2-7 | TRBV7-2 | . | few
CASSEALGASSYEQYF | TGTGCCAGCAGTGAAGCCTTGGGGGCCAGCTCCTACGAGCAGTACTTC | TRBJ2-7 | TRBV2 | . | few
CASSHTSGSNHEQYF | TGTGCCAGCAGTCACACTAGCGGGAGCAACCACGAGCAGTACTTC | TRBJ2-7 | TRBV28 | TRBD2 | .
CASRGRDTEAFF | TGTGCTAGTAGGGGCCGGGACACTGAAGCTTTCTTT | TRBJ1-1 | TRBV12-5 | . | many
CASSRGSLRGLSYEQYF | TGTGCCAGCAGCCGTGGGAGCCTTAGGGGGTTGTCCTACGAGCAGTACTTC | TRBJ2-7 | TRBV11-2 | . | .
CASSLGTAGELFF | TGTGCCAGCAGCTTAGGAACGGCCGGGGAGCTGTTTTTT | TRBJ2-2 | TRBV7-2 | . | few
CASSLGTRTGNQPQHF | TGTGCCAGCAGCTTGGGGACAAGAACGGGCAATCAGCCCCAGCATTTT | TRBJ1-5 | TRBV7-2 | . | many
CASPGHVSGANVLTF | TGTGCCAGCCCGGGACACGTCTCTGGGGCCAACGTCCTGACTTTC | TRBJ2-6 | TRBV10-3 | . | .
CASSFSGQDNQPQHF | TGTGCCAGCAGTTTCTCGGGACAGGACAATCAGCCCCAGCATTTT | TRBJ1-5 | TRBV12-3/TRBV12-4 | TRBD1 | many
CSAGHGQGNSPLHF | TGCAGTGCCGGGCACGGACAGGGAAATTCACCCCTCCACTTT | TRBJ1-6 | TRBV20-1 | TRBD1 | many
CATSSAQGGYGYTF | TGTGCCACCAGCAGTGCCCAGGGTGGCTATGGCTACACCTTC | TRBJ1-2 | TRBV15 | . | .
CSVVGRGTDTEAFF | TGCAGCGTTGTAGGCAGGGGTACGGACACTGAAGCTTTCTTT | TRBJ1-1 | TRBV29-1 | . | .
CASSSGRTGDTGELFF | TGTGCCAGCAGCTCGGGTCGGACAGGGGACACCGGGGAGCTGTTTTTT | TRBJ2-2 | TRBV5-4 | TRBD1 | .
CASSIGQGYTF | TGTGCCAGTAGTATCGGGCAAGGCTACACCTTC | TRBJ1-2 | TRBV19 | . | many
CASSSAGNTGELFF | TGTGCCAGCAGTAGTGCGGGGAACACCGGGGAGCTGTTTTTT | TRBJ2-2 | TRBV5-1 | . | many
CASRDSPKQWGNQPQHF | TGTGCCAGTAGGGACAGTCCCAAGCAATGGGGCAATCAGCCCCAGCATTTT | TRBJ1-5 | TRBV19 | . | few
CSSSPGETQYF | TGCAGCAGTTCCCCTGGAGAGACCCAGTACTTC | TRBJ2-5 | TRBV29-1 | . | .
CASPDSTQPQHF | TGTGCCAGCCCGGACAGCACACAGCCCCAGCATTTT | TRBJ1-5 | TRBV5-4 | . | many
CASSMMDRQNYGYTF | TGTGCCAGCAGCATGATGGACAGGCAGAACTATGGCTACACCTTC | TRBJ1-2 | TRBV7-2 | TRBD1 | few
CASNRQGVSNQPQHF | TGTGCCAGCAATCGACAGGGGGTTAGCAATCAGCCCCAGCATTTT | TRBJ1-5 | TRBV6-6 | TRBD1 | .
CAISGGRPYEQYF | TGTGCCATCAGTGGGGGTCGGCCCTACGAGCAGTACTTC | TRBJ2-7 | TRBV10-3 | . | few
CASSMTDNNYGYTF | TGTGCCAGTAGTATGACAGATAATAACTATGGCTACACCTTC | TRBJ1-2 | TRBV19 | . | .
CASSLICSARERETQYF | . | TRBJ2-5 | TRBV7-9 | . | .
CASSGYRGEAFF | TGTGCCAGCAGTGGGTATCGCGGTGAAGCTTTCTTT | TRBJ1-1 | TRBV6-1 | . | .
CASSHLYRDASSGANVLTF | TGCGCCAGCAGCCACCTATACCGGGACGCCAGCTCTGGGGCCAACGTCCTGACTTTC | TRBJ2-6 | TRBV4-1 | . | .
CASSYNGEETQYF | TGTGCCAGCAGTTACAACGGGGAAGAGACCCAGTACTTC | TRBJ2-5 | TRBV12-3/TRBV12-4 | . | many
CASSQETGVQTQYF | TGTGCCAGCAGCCAAGAGACGGGAGTCCAGACCCAGTACTTC | TRBJ2-5 | TRBV4-1 | . | .
CASTPPGRGGRQNTEAFF | TGTGCCAGCACCCCACCAGGCAGGGGGGGACGACAGAACACTGAAGCTTTCTTT | TRBJ1-1 | TRBV7-8 | TRBD1 | .
CASSLDRDKNEKLFF | TGCGCCAGCAGTCTGGACAGGGACAAGAATGAAAAACTGTTTTTT | TRBJ1-4 | TRBV7-2 | TRBD1 | .
CASSLISVYEQYF | TGTGCCAGCAGTTTAATTAGCGTCTACGAGCAGTACTTC | TRBJ2-7 | TRBV28 | . | .
CASSPPGRWAEAFF | TGCGCCAGCAGCCCCCCGGGACGCTGGGCGGAAGCTTTCTTT | TRBJ1-1 | TRBV5-5 | . | .
CASSDGQGASQGYGYTF | TGTGCCAGCAGTGACGGACAGGGGGCGTCCCAAGGGTATGGCTACACCTTC | TRBJ1-2 | TRBV25-1 | TRBD1 | .
CARAGGVGANVLTF | TGTGCCAGAGCAGGTGGGGTGGGGGCCAACGTCCTGACTTTC | TRBJ2-6 | TRBV2 | . | many
CASSQDHRGQGDEKLFF | TGTGCCAGCAGCCAAGATCATAGGGGTCAGGGGGATGAAAAACTGTTTTTT | TRBJ1-4 | TRBV11-2 | TRBD1 | .
CASSTAGGGAHGYTF | TGTGCCAGTAGTACCGCAGGGGGAGGGGCGCATGGCTACACCTTC | TRBJ1-2 | TRBV19 | TRBD1 | .
CASSPRGQGGKSQHF | TGTGCCAGCTCACCACGGGGACAGGGTGGGAAGTCCCAGCATTTT | TRBJ1-5 | TRBV18 | TRBD1 | .
CASSGGQGASQPQHF | TGTGCCAGCAGTGGGGGACAGGGGGCGAGTCAGCCCCAGCATTTT | TRBJ1-5 | TRBV6-1 | TRBD1 | few
CASSFIPVNTEAFF | TGTGCCAGCAGTTTTATCCCGGTGAACACTGAAGCTTTCTTT | TRBJ1-1 | TRBV6-5 | . | .
CASSWRAGGYTF | TGTGCCAGCAGTTGGAGGGCGGGTGGCTACACCTTC | TRBJ1-2 | TRBV2 | . | .
CASTGNSYEQYF | TGTGCCAGCACAGGGAACTCCTACGAGCAGTACTTC | TRBJ2-7 | TRBV19 | . | .
CASSIGQGASEQYF | TGTGCCAGTAGTATTGGACAGGGGGCGTCCGAGCAGTACTTC | TRBJ2-7 | TRBV19 | TRBD1 | many
CASIPPGTGNTEAFF | TGTGCCAGCATTCCCCCCGGGACAGGGAACACTGAAGCTTTCTTT | TRBJ1-1 | TRBV6-1 | TRBD1 | .
CASSLRTDMNTEAFF | TGTGCCAGTAGTCTCAGGACAGATATGAACACTGAAGCTTTCTTT | TRBJ1-1 | TRBV19 | . | many
CAISVFQGADQPQHF | TGTGCCATCAGTGTTTTTCAGGGGGCAGATCAGCCCCAGCATTTT | TRBJ1-5 | TRBV10-3 | TRBD1 | many